Presented here are 11 T cell receptor beta chains from one specimen sequenced in a study of cytomegalovirus exposure and HLA in healthy donors. Only in-frame clones appear in the TCRdb table, and some are missing; sequencing was by immunoSEQ multiplex PCR. This sample has approximately 170,000 clones, with almost 85% found just once. The sample consisted of PBMCs. The receptors originated from a man under 40 in good health and CMV-seropositive.

This sequence joins TRBV5-4 and TRBJ2-7; 9 bases align to TRBD1. Losses at the gene ends were 2 bases for V and 6 bases for J; bases not matched to a gene: 6. The CDR3 extends over 14 amino acids. In germline, CDR1 is SGHNT, CDR2 YYREEE (reference sequence). The CDR3 loop reads CASSLQGAVAEQYF. The DNA of the CDR3 is TGTGCCAGCAGCTTACAGGGGGCGGTCGCCGAGCAGTACTTC.

The chain recombines TRBV18 with TRBJ2-5; maybe TRBD2 (6 bases). CDR1 is KGHSH, CDR2 LQKENI, per germline. V was pared by 8 bases and J by 2 bases, with 12 bases between. CDR3 length equals 13 residues. CDR3 DNA sequence: TGTGCCAGCGCCCCGGGAGAACAAGAGACCCAGTACTTC. Amino acid sequence: CASAPGEQETQYF.

The rearrangement joins TRBV2 to TRBJ2-5; D is possibly TRBD1 (5 bases). Germline V gene data show CDR1 as SNHLY and CDR2 as FYNNEI. The CDR3 runs to 14 residues. V lost 7 bases and J lost 0, with 12 bases in between. CDR3 in amino acids: CASNNRGDQETQYF. In DNA form, the CDR3 reads TGTGCCAGCAATAATAGGGGTGACCAAGAGACCCAGTACTTC.

The table lists this clone with a few counts. V and J are TRBV30 and TRBJ2-3, with D uncertain. CDR3 length: 12 residues. Germline CDR1 GTSNPN, CDR2 SVGIG (reference sequence). V was clipped by 5 bases and J by 2 bases, with 8 bases between them. The CDR3 protein is CAWGGATDTQYF. The CDR3 bases are TGTGCCTGGGGCGGTGCCACAGATACGCAGTATTTT. The whole variable domain, filled in from reference TRBV30 and TRBJ2-3, reads SQTIHQWPATLVQPVGSPLSLECTVEGTSNPNLYWYRQAAGRGLQLLFYSVGIGQISSEVPQNLSASRPQDRQFILSSKKLLLSDSGFYLCAWGGATDTQYFGPGTRLTVL.

In DNA form, the CDR3 reads TGCGCCAGCAGTTCGGCGGGTCGGCAGTTCTTC. This gives the protein CASSSAGRQFF. The rearrangement joins TRBV10-2 to TRBJ2-1, with D maybe TRBD2 (5 bases). Germline CDR1 WSHSY, CDR2 SAAADI. The V and J ends lost 5 bases and 12 bases respectively, with 11 bases between them. The CDR3 length is 11 residues.

This clone was observed a handful of times. The rearrangement joins TRBV5-1 to TRBJ1-2; 9 bases agree with TRBD1. This CDR3 is 14 amino acids long. V was clipped by 2 bases and J by 6 bases; unmatched bases: 5. The germline gives CDR1 SGHRS, CDR2 YFSETQ. CDR3 sequence: CASSFTGGTDGYTF. CDR3 DNA sequence: TGCGCCAGCAGCTTCACAGGGGGCACAGATGGCTACACCTTC.

V and J are TRBV5-6 and TRBJ1-2, with D perhaps matching TRBD1 (5 bases). CDR3 size: 15 residues. Trimming stripped 0 bases from V and 3 bases from J, with 12 bases between. Germline CDR1 reads SGHDT; CDR2 reads YYEEEE. DNA for the CDR3: TGTGCCAGCAGCTTGGTTGGGGCGGATGACTATGGCTACACCTTC. This sequence encodes CASSLVGADDYGYTF. Drawing the rest from reference TRBV5-6 and TRBJ1-2, the complete variable domain is DAGVTQSPTHLIKTRGQQVTLRCSPKSGHDTVSWYQQALGQGPQFIFQYYEEEERQRGNFPDRFSGHQFPNYSSELNVNALLLGDSALYLCASSLVGADDYGYTFGSGTRLTVV.

This clone came up a few times. V usage is TRBV19 and J usage is TRBJ1-1; D remains unclear. This CDR3 has 13 amino acids. Per germline, CDR1 LNHDA and CDR2 SQIVND (reference sequence). Trimming cost V 7 bases and J 1 base, with 10 bases left between them. As DNA, the CDR3 is TGTGCCAGTAATGGGAGAACGAACACTGAAGCTTTCTTT. Translation gives CASNGRTNTEAFF.

The chain recombines TRBV28 with TRBJ1-4; 9 nucleotides align to TRBD1. The length of the CDR3 is 16 residues. Unmatched junction bases numbered 11, after V lost 7 bases and J lost 5 bases. The germline V gene encodes CDR1 MDHEN and CDR2 SYDVKM. The CDR3 DNA reads TGTGCCAGCAAGTGGGGACAGGGCAATCAAAATGAAAAACTGTTTTTT. Its protein product is CASKWGQGNQNEKLFF.

The CDR3 here is CASSPQGRAEQYF. CDR3 DNA sequence: TGTGCCAGCAGCCCGCAGGGTCGGGCCGAGCAGTACTTC. The J gene is TRBJ2-7, the V gene TRBV6-5; D possibly corresponds to TRBD1 (5 bases). This CDR3 comprises 13 residues. Germline CDR1 MNHEY, CDR2 SVGAGI. The germline V and J ends were trimmed by 6 bases and 6 bases, with 15 bases remaining between them.

V and J are TRBV10-3 and TRBJ1-1, with D possibly being TRBD1 (6 bases). CDR3 length: 14 amino acids. V lost 2 bases to trimming and J lost 3 bases, with 10 bases between them. The germline CDR1 and CDR2 sequences are ENHRY and SYGVKD. The CDR3: CAISETGKDTEAFF. In DNA form, the CDR3 reads TGTGCCATCAGTGAGACAGGGAAGGACACTGAAGCTTTCTTT.